This T cell receptor (beta chain) is from a study of blood T cells in healthy people across ages. The CDR3 spans 17 residues. From germline, CDR1 is MGHRA and CDR2 YSYEKL. V lost 0 bases and J 7 bases, leaving 21 bases between the germline ends. Caucasian individuals from Russia who were healthy and aged 6 to 90 acted as donors. Using a J-beta primer mix together with a sample-barcoded 5' primer, a second PCR was run for about 7 to 12 cycles. TCRdb reanalysed the 5' RACE reads using MiXCR and keeps one entry per CDR3 protein. The data show about 1.8 million distinct CDR3 sequences, 49% seen once. The chain employs TRBV4-1 and TRBJ1-2; a weak D match, TRBD1 (6 bases). This clonotype was sampled from a woman aged 40 to 49 in good health. Sequencing input: blood. CDR3 sequence (DNA): TGCGCCAGCAGCCAAGATCCCGTGGTAAGGGGGGCGAGTGGCTACACCTTC. It codes for CASSQDPVVRGASGYTF.